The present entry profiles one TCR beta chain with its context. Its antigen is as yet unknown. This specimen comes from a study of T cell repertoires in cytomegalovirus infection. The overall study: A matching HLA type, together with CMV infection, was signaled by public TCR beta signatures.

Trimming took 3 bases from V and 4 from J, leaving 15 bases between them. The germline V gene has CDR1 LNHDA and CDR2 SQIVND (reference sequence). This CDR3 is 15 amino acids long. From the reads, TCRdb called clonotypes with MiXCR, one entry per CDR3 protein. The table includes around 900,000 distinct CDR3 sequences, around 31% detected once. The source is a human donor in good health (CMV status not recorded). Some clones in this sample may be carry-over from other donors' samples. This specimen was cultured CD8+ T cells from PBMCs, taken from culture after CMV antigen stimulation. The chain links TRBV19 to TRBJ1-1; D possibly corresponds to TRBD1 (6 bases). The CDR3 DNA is TGTGCCAGTAGTATGGGGGGGCAAGGCGGCACTGAAGCTTTCTTT. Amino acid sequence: CASSMGGQGGTEAFF. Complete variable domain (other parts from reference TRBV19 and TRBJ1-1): DGGITQSPKYLFRKEGQNVTLSCEQNLNHDAMYWYRQDPGQGLRLIYYSQIVNDFQKGDIAEGYSVSREKKESFPLTVTSAQKNPTAFYLCASSMGGQGGTEAFFGQGTRLTVV.